This TCR beta chain was recovered during a study of identical twins. Study-level findings and limits: Models predicted too little out-of-frame TCR alpha sharing in monozygotic twins. Within beta out-of-frame sequences, the excess sharing observed between twins was weaker. Insertions were fewer in abundant cord blood beta clonotypes, whereas memory repertoires showed none of this pattern.

V was clipped by 0 bases and J by 0 bases, with 15 bases between them. The CDR3 consists of 18 residues. The germline V gene has CDR1 MGHRA and CDR2 YSYEKL. Template switching added a universal primer binding site, and final cDNA carried unique molecular identifiers. TCRdb used MiXCR to reprocess the 5' RACE reads, holding one entry per CDR3 protein. The sample has just under 550,000 distinct CDR3 sequences, roughly 15% seen once. At least ten counts were recorded for this clonotype. Its antigen is currently unknown. This same sample was also part of a study on yellow fever vaccine responses in identical twins.

The receptor comes from a woman aged 18-35 years in good health. The sample consisted of CD4+ T cells sorted from blood. The chain employs TRBV4-1 and TRBJ1-3; TRBD1 is a possible D gene (5 bases). Written as DNA, the CDR3 is TGCGCCAGCAGCCAAGATCGGGGGGGTCTTAGCTCTGGAAACACCATATATTTT. This codes for CASSQDRGGLSSGNTIYF.